The 18 T cell receptor beta chains presented below share a single source sample, sequenced in a study of tumor-infiltrating lymphocytes in oesophageal squamous cell carcinoma. Using its own MiXCR run on the PCR reads, TCRdb lists one record per CDR3 protein. Of about 12,000 distinct CDR3 sequences in the sample, 55% to 70% were seen once. Sequenced sample: esophageal tumor tissue. These receptors were taken from a female donor with esophageal squamous cell carcinoma.

This clonotype turned up a few times. This clone may be a read error of a much larger clone one base away. CDR3 nucleotide sequence: TGTGCCATCAAGATGCGGGAGGACATGTCGAGCAATGAGCAGTACTTC. It yields the protein CAIKMREDMSSNEQYF. This chain joins TRBV10-3 and TRBJ2-1; 8 bases are a match to TRBD2. The J call is uncertain, as TRBJ2-7 better fits the DNA end. The V gene's germline CDR1 is ENHRY and CDR2 SYGVKD. The CDR3 contains 16 residues.

Concerning this clonotype: The CDR3 carries no conserved terminal phenylalanine or tryptophan, so it likely arises from a read error. The DNA is omitted, as the CDR3 cannot be located on it reliably, and the CDR3 follows TCRdb's listing. The chain couples TRBV7-4 to TRBJ1-1; TRBD1 was called by the table and not checked on the DNA. Germline CDR1 is SGHVT and CDR2 is SQSDAQ. The CDR3 has 18 residues if both end residues are counted. The chain's CDR3 is CASSLIWARDVRPSTSGQ.

V gene TRBV7-2 combines with J gene TRBJ1-4, with TRBD1 as a possible D gene (6 bases). Per germline, CDR1 SGHTA and CDR2 FQGNSA. The CDR3 has 15 residues. V was pared by 7 bases and J by 7 bases, with 19 bases between. Here the CDR3 reads CASNKEGVNGEKLFF. As DNA, the CDR3 is TGTGCCAGCAACAAGGAGGGGGTCAATGGTGAAAAACTGTTTTTT.

This clonotype has at least ten counts. The chain links TRBV5-8 to TRBJ2-1; 9 nucleotides line up with TRBD2. V lost 1 base and J lost 4; bases outside the gene matches: 3. Germline CDR1 reads SGHTS; CDR2 reads YDEGEE. This CDR3 is 15 amino acids long. The CDR3 DNA reads TGTGCCAGCAGCTTGACTAGCGGGCTGTACAATGAGCAGTTCTTC. Its translation is CASSLTSGLYNEQFF.

The sample holds many counts of this clonotype. The V and J genes are TRBV6-4 and TRBJ2-2, with 7 bases aligning to TRBD2. The CDR3 consists of 18 residues. The V gene end was trimmed by 5 bases and the J gene end by 6 bases; junction bases not matched to a gene: 18. Germline CDR1 MRHNA, CDR2 SNTAGT. The CDR3 protein is CASSPGREGLGPSGELFF. CDR3 bases: TGTGCCAGCAGTCCCGGCAGGGAAGGACTAGGCCCATCCGGGGAGCTGTTTTTT.

J is TRBJ2-1 and V is TRBV6-1; D is unresolved. Trimming cost V 1 base and J 10 bases, with 17 bases left between them. The CDR3 extends over 15 amino acids. Germline V lookup: CDR1 MNHNS, CDR2 SASEGT. The CDR3 spells CASSEDPVHSYEQFF. The CDR3, as DNA: TGTGCCAGCAGTGAAGACCCCGTTCACTCCTACGAGCAGTTCTTC.

This chain connects TRBV7-3 to TRBJ2-1, with TRBD1 matching 7 bases. Germline V gene data show CDR1 as SGHTA and CDR2 as FQGTGA. The J segment lost 4 bases and the V segment lost 4 bases, leaving 7 bases of the junction unmatched. The CDR3 has 15 amino acids. The DNA of the CDR3 is TGTGCCAGCAGCTCCACAGGGGAGAAATACAATGAGCAGTTCTTC. It encodes CASSSTGEKYNEQFF.

This clonotype came up a few times. The chain has TRBV7-8 and TRBJ2-6; D perhaps matches TRBD1 (5 bases). V lost 2 bases and J 2 bases, leaving 10 bases between the germline ends. The CDR3 loop spans 16 amino acids. The germline CDR1 and CDR2 sequences are SGHVS and FQNEAQ. The DNA for the CDR3 is TGTGCCAGCAGCTTACAGGGCCTCACTGGGGCCAACGTCCTGACTTTC. Translated: CASSLQGLTGANVLTF.

This clonotype was found many times. Possible read error: a much larger clone is one base away. The genes are TRBV7-6 and TRBJ2-7; D remains ambiguous. The CDR3 covers 11 residues. Germline lookup yields CDR1 SGHVS and CDR2 FNYEAQ. V was shortened by 5 bases and J by 7 bases, with 9 bases between the two germline ends. CDR3 in DNA: TGTGCCAGCAGCCCCCGCGTTGAGCAGTACTTC. It encodes CASSPRVEQYF.

This clonotype was seen just once. The CDR3 does not end in the conserved phenylalanine or tryptophan, so this is likely a read error. Because the CDR3's place on the DNA is in doubt, the DNA is left out and the CDR3 is given as listed by TCRdb. V gene TRBV7-6 combines with J gene TRBJ2-3. The germline CDR1 and CDR2 sequences are SGHVS and FNYEAQ. With termini counted, the CDR3 has 17 amino acids. CDR3 residues: CASSFGRHYTMSSTLGT.

This clonotype was seen only a few times. This chain joins TRBV29-1 and TRBJ1-1; perhaps TRBD1 as D (6 bases). The CDR3 has 14 residues. CDR1 and CDR2 from the germline V gene are SQVTM and ANQGSEA. V shed 6 bases and J shed 3 bases, with 17 bases lying between them. CDR3 bases: TGCAGCGTAGCCAGGGGCCCGGAAGACACTGAAGCTTTCTTT. Encoded protein: CSVARGPEDTEAFF. Supplemented by reference TRBV29-1 and TRBJ1-1, the full variable domain reads SAVISQKPSRDICQRGTSLTIQCQVDSQVTMMFWYRQQPGQSLTLIATANQGSEATYESGFVIDKFPISRPNLTFSTLTVSNMSPEDSSIYLCSVARGPEDTEAFFGQGTRLTVV.

This clonotype is medium-sized within its sample. The rearrangement joins TRBV6-1 to TRBJ1-4, with D possibly TRBD1 on 5 matching bases. The V gene lost 5 bases and the J gene lost 8 bases, with 15 bases spanning the gap. The CDR3 consists of 14 residues. The germline V gene encodes CDR1 MNHNS and CDR2 SASEGT. CDR3 in amino acids: CASSFGRVAEKLFF. In DNA, the CDR3 is TGTGCCAGCAGTTTTGGCAGGGTAGCCGAAAAACTGTTTTTT.

This chain joins TRBV9 and TRBJ2-5; unclear D gene. V shed 4 bases and J shed 5 bases, with 6 bases lying between them. Germline V CDR1 and CDR2: SGDLS, YYNGEE. The CDR3 runs 11 residues. Written as DNA, the CDR3 is TGTGCCAGCAGCCTCCGGGAGACCCAGTACTTC. Its protein product is CASSLRETQYF.

This clonotype has at least ten counts. The chain joins TRBV27 to TRBJ2-2; D may be TRBD1 or TRBD2 (5 bases each). V shed 4 bases and J shed 0 bases, with 9 bases lying between them. This CDR3 is 15 amino acids long. Germline assignment: CDR1 MNHEY and CDR2 SMNVEV (reference sequence). CDR3 in DNA: TGTGCCAGCAGTTATGAGGGGACGAACACCGGGGAGCTGTTTTTT. Protein product: CASSYEGTNTGELFF.

The chain joins TRBV7-2 to TRBJ2-6; D unclear. Trimming pared 1 base from V and 0 bases from J, leaving 7 bases between. This CDR3 has 16 amino acids. Per germline, CDR1 SGHTA and CDR2 FQGNSA. Written as DNA, the CDR3 is TGTGCCAGCAGCTTAGTCGGGCCCTCTGGGGCCAACGTCCTGACTTTC. Translated: CASSLVGPSGANVLTF.

Comment on this clonotype: At one end, the junction sequence differs from germline, possibly due to a read error. The chain carries TRBV20-1 and TRBJ1-5, with 11 bases lining up with TRBD1. Germline V gene lookup returns CDR1 DFQATT and CDR2 SNEGSKA (reference sequence). The CDR3 extends over 16 amino acids. DNA for the CDR3: TGCAGTGCTAGCCCCTGGGACAGGGGGAGCAATCAGCCCCAGAATTTT. This sequence encodes CSASPWDRGSNQPQNF.

This clonotype was picked up many times. This sequence joins TRBV7-9 and TRBJ2-1; D gene ambiguous. V was trimmed by 3 bases and J by 5 bases, leaving 11 bases between them. Germline-derived CDR1 and CDR2 are SEHNR and FQNEAQ (reference sequence). This CDR3 spans 14 amino acids. CDR3 sequence reads: CASSLSDSNNEQFF. The CDR3 DNA follows: TGTGCCAGCAGCTTGAGCGACTCAAACAATGAGCAGTTCTTC.

This clonotype was seen ten or more times. The V call is TRBV7-6, the J call TRBJ2-5; possible D gene TRBD2, 6 bases. Trimming took off 5 bases at V and 11 bases at J, with 27 bases between the two ends. This CDR3 is 16 amino acids long. Germline V gene sequence: CDR1 SGHVS, CDR2 FNYEAQ. CDR3 nucleotide sequence: TGTGCCAGCAGCCCTATTTATGCCGGGGGTCGTAATGAGCAGTACTTC. This codes for CASSPIYAGGRNEQYF.